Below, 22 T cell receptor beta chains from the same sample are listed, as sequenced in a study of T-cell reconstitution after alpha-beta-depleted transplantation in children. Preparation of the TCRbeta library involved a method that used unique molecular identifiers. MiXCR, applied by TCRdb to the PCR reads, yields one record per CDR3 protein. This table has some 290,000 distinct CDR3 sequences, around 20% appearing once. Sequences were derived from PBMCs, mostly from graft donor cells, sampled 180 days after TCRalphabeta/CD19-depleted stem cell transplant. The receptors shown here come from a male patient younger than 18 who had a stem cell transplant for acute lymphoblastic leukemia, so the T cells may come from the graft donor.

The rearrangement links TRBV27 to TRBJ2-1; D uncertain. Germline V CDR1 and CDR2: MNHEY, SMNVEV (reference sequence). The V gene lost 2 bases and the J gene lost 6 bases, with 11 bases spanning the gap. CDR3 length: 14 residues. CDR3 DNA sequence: TGTGCCAGCAGTTTACCCGGGTCGAGCAATGAGCAGTTCTTC. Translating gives CASSLPGSSNEQFF.

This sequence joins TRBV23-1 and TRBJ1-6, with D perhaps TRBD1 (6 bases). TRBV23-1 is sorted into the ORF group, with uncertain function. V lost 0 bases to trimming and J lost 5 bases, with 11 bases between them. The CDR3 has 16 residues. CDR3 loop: CASSQSTGRHNSPLHF. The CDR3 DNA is TGCGCCAGCAGTCAATCAACAGGGCGTCATAATTCACCCCTCCACTTT.

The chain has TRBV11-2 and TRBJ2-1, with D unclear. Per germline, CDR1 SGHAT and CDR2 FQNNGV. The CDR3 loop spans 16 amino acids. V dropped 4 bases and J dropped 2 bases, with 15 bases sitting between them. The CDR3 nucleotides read TGTGCCAGCAGCTCCCCCCAGGTGGACCCCTACAATGAGCAGTTCTTC. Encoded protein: CASSSPQVDPYNEQFF. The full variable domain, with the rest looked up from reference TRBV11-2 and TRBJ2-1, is EAGVAQSPRYKIIEKRQSVAFWCNPISGHATLYWYQQILGQGPKLLIQFQNNGVVDDSQLPKDRFSAERLKGVDSTLKIQPAKLEDSAVYLCASSSPQVDPYNEQFFGPGTRLTVL.

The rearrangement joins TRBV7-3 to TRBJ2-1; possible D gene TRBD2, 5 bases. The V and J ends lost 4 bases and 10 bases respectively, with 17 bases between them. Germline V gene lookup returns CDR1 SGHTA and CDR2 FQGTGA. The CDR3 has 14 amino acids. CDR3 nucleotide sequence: TGTGCCAGCAGCTCGCAAGGACTCATACAGGAGCAGTTCTTC. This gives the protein CASSSQGLIQEQFF.

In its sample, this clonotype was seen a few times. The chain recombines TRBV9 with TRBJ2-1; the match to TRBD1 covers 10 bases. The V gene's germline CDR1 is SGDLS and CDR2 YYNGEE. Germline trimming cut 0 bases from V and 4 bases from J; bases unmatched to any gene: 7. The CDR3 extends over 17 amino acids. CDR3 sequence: CASSVVVGTGVYNEQFF. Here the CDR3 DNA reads TGTGCCAGCAGCGTAGTAGTAGGGACAGGGGTTTACAATGAGCAGTTCTTC.

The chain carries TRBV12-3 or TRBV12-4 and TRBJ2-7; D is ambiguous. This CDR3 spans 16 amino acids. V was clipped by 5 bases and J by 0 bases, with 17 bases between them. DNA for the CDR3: TGTGCCAGCAGTCACAATGGACCCAAATCCTCCTACGAGCAGTACTTC. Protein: CASSHNGPKSSYEQYF.

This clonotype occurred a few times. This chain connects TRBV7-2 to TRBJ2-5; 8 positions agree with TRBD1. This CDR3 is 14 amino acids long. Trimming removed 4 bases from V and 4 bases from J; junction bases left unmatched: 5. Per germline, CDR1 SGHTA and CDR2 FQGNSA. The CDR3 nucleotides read TGTGCCAGCAGCTCTCCAGGGGGCGGAGAGACCCAGTACTTC. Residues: CASSSPGGGETQYF.

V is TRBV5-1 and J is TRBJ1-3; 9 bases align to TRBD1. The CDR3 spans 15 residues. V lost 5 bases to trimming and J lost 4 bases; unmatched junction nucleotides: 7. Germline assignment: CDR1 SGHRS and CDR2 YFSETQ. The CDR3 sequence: CASRPTGGVGNTIYF. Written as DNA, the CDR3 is TGCGCCAGCAGGCCCACAGGGGGCGTCGGAAACACCATATATTTT.

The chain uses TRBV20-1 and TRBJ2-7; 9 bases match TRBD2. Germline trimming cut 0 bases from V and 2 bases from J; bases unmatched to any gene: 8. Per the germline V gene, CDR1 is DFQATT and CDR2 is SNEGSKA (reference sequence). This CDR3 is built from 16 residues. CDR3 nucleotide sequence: TGCAGTGCTAGAGATCTTAGCGGGGGACGAACCTACGAGCAGTACTTC. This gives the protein CSARDLSGGRTYEQYF.

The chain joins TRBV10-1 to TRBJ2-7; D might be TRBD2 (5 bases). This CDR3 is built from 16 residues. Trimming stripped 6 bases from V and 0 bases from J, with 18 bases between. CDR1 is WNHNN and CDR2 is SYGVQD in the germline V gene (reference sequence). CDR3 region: CASSPMGAPASYEQYF. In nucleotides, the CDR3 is TGCGCCAGCAGCCCCATGGGAGCTCCAGCCTCCTACGAGCAGTACTTC.

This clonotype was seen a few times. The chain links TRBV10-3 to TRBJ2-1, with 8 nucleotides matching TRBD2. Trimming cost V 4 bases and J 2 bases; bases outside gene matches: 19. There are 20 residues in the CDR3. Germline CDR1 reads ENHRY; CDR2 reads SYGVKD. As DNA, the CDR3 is TGTGCCATCAGTGGGGGCTATGTCAAGCTTCGGGGGGGACCCTACAATGAGCAGTTCTTC. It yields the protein CAISGGYVKLRGGPYNEQFF.

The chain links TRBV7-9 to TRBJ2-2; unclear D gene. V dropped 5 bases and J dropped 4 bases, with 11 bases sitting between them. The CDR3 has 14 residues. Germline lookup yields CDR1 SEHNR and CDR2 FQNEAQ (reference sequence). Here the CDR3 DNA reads TGTGCCAGCAGCCCTTATGACCGCACCGGGGAGCTGTTTTTT. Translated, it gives CASSPYDRTGELFF.

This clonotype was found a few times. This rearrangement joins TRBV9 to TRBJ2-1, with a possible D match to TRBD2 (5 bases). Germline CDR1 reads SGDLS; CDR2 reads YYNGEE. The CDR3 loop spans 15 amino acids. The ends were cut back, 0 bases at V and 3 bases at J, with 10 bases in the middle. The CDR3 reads CASSVEGRDYNEQFF. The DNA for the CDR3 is TGTGCCAGCAGCGTAGAAGGGAGAGACTACAATGAGCAGTTCTTC.

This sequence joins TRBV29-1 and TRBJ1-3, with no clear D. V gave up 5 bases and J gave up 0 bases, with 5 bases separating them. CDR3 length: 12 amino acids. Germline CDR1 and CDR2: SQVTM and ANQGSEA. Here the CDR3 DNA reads TGCAGCGTTCAAAGCTCTGGAAACACCATATATTTT. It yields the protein CSVQSSGNTIYF.

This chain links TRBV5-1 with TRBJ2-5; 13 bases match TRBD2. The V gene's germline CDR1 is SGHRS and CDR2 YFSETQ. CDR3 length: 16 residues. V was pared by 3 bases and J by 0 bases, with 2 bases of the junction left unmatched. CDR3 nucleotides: TGCGCCAGCAGCTCTGGGACTAGCGGGAACCAAGAGACCCAGTACTTC. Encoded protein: CASSSGTSGNQETQYF.

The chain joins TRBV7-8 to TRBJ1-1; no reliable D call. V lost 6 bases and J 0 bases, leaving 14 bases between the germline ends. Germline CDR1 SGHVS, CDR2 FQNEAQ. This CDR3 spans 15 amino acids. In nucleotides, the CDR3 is TGTGCCAGCAGGTTGAGGGCCGGGATGAACACTGAAGCTTTCTTT. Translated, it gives CASRLRAGMNTEAFF.

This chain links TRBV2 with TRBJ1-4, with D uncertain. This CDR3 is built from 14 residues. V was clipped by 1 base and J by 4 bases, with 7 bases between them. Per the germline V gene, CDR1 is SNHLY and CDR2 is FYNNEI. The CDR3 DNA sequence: TGTGCCAGCAGTGAAGGACTGATTAATGAAAAACTGTTTTTT. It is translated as CASSEGLINEKLFF.

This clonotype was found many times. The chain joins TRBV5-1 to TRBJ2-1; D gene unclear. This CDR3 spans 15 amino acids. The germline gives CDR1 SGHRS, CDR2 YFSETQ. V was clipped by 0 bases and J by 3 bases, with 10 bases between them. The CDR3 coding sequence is TGCGCCAGCAGCTTGGCTCGGATCCTCTACAATGAGCAGTTCTTC. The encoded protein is CASSLARILYNEQFF. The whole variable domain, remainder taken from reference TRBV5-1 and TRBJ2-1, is KAGVTQTPRYLIKTRGQQVTLSCSPISGHRSVSWYQQTPGQGLQFLFEYFSETQRNKGNFPGRFSGRQFSNSRSEMNVSTLELGDSALYLCASSLARILYNEQFFGPGTRLTVL.

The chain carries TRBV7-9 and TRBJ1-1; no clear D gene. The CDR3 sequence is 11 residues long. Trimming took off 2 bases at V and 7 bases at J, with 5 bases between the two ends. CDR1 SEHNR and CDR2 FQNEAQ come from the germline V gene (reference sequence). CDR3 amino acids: CASSLLREAFF. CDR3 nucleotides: TGTGCCAGCAGCTTACTACGTGAAGCTTTCTTT.

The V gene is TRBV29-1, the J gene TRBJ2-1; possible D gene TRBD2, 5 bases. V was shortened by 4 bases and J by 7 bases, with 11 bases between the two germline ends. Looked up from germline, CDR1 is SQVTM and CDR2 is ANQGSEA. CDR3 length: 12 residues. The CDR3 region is CSVGRTENEQFF. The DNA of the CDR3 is TGCAGCGTTGGCAGGACTGAAAATGAGCAGTTCTTC.

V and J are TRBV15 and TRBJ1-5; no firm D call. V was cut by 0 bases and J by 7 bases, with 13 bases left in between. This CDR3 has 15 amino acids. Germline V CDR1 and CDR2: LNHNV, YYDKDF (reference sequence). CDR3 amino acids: CATSREGIRGQPQHF. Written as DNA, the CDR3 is TGTGCCACCAGCAGAGAAGGTATACGCGGACAGCCCCAGCATTTT.

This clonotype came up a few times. CDR3 loop: CASSFGTSGFEGDTQYF. CDR3 coding DNA: TGTGCCAGCAGCTTCGGGACTAGCGGCTTTGAGGGAGATACGCAGTATTTT. This chain links TRBV7-9 with TRBJ2-3; 11 bases are shared with TRBD2. The junction had 10 bases not matched to a gene; V was cut back by 3 bases and J by 5 bases. CDR1 SEHNR and CDR2 FQNEAQ come from the germline V gene (reference sequence). The CDR3 extends over 17 amino acids. Full variable domain (missing parts from reference TRBV7-9 and TRBJ2-3): DTGVSQNPRHKITKRGQNVTFRCDPISEHNRLYWYRQTLGQGPEFLTYFQNEAQLEKSRLLSDRFSAERPKGSFSTLEIQRTEQGDSAMYLCASSFGTSGFEGDTQYFGPGTRLTVL.